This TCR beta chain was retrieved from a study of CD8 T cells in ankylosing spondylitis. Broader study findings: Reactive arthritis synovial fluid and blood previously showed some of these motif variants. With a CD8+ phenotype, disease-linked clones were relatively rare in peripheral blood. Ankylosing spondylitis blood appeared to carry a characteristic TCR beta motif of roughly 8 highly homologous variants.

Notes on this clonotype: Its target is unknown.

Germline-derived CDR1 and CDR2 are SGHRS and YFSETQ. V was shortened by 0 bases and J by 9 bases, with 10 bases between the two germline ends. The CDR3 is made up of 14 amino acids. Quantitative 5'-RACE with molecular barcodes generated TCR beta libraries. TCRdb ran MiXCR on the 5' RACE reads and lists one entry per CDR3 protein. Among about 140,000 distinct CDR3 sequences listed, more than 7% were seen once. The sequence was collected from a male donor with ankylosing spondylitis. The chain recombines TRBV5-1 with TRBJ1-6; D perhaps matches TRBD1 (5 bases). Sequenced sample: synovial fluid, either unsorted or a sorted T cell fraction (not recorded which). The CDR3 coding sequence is TGCGCCAGCAGCTTGGATGGGGGGAGTTCACCCCTCCACTTT. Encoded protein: CASSLDGGSSPLHF.